What follows are 5 T cell receptor beta chains derived from one specimen sequenced in a study of control samples from healthy donors and cancer patients. Data came from immunoSEQ multiplex PCR; TCRdb stores just in-frame clones and leaves some out. The table lists about 170,000 clones, 93% of them singletons. Input material: blood. The receptor set was obtained from a woman aged 60 to 75 in good health.

CDR3 loop: CASSLEVTGGYGYTF. The CDR3 nucleotides read TGCGCCAGCAGCTTGGAGGTGACGGGTGGCTATGGCTACACCTTC. This chain connects TRBV5-1 to TRBJ1-2; D remains unclear. The CDR3 sequence is 15 residues long. CDR1 and CDR2 from the germline V gene are SGHRS and YFSETQ. Trimming stripped 0 bases from V and 4 bases from J, with 13 bases between. The whole variable domain, filled in from reference TRBV5-1 and TRBJ1-2, reads KAGVTQTPRYLIKTRGQQVTLSCSPISGHRSVSWYQQTPGQGLQFLFEYFSETQRNKGNFPGRFSGRQFSNSRSEMNVSTLELGDSALYLCASSLEVTGGYGYTFGSGTRLTVV.

The chain carries TRBV19 and TRBJ1-1; D remains ambiguous. The germline CDR1 and CDR2 sequences are LNHDA and SQIVND (reference sequence). This CDR3 spans 14 amino acids. The germline V and J ends were trimmed by 3 bases and 1 base, with 9 bases remaining between them. CDR3 residues: CASSIFSQNTEAFF. The CDR3 DNA reads as TGTGCCAGTAGTATTTTCAGTCAGAACACTGAAGCTTTCTTT.

The chain combines TRBV19 with TRBJ2-1; 7 nucleotides agree with TRBD2. Germline CDR1 and CDR2: LNHDA and SQIVND (reference sequence). This CDR3 comprises 15 residues. Trimming removed 6 bases from V and 7 bases from J; junction bases left unmatched: 12. The CDR3 loop is CASRARLPGLNEQFF. CDR3 bases: TGTGCCAGTAGAGCAAGATTACCGGGACTAAATGAGCAGTTCTTC.

Regarding this clone: Other DNA variants within this sample encode the same CDR3. The CDR3 region is CASSLVAGTNTEAFF. The CDR3 DNA is TGTGCCAGCAGCTTAGTGGCAGGGACGAACACTGAAGCTTTCTTT. The chain is built from TRBV7-8 and TRBJ1-1; D may be TRBD1 (5 bases). Per the germline V gene, CDR1 is SGHVS and CDR2 is FQNEAQ. The CDR3 spans 15 residues. V dropped 1 base and J dropped 1 base, with 10 bases sitting between them.

The J gene is TRBJ2-7, the V gene TRBV7-8; 8 bases are shared with TRBD1. The germline CDR1 and CDR2 sequences are SGHVS and FQNEAQ. The V segment lost 6 bases and the J segment 5 bases; nucleotides outside the gene matches: 12. The CDR3 runs 15 residues. The CDR3 loop is CASRPTLDRVHEQYF. The DNA of the CDR3 is TGTGCCAGCAGGCCAACTTTGGACAGGGTCCACGAGCAGTACTTC. The complete variable domain, with remaining parts taken from reference TRBV7-8 and TRBJ2-7, reads GAGVSQSPRYKVAKRGQDVALRCDPISGHVSLFWYQQALGQGPEFLTYFQNEAQLDKSGLPSDRFFAERPEGSVSTLKIQRTQQEDSAVYLCASRPTLDRVHEQYFGPGTRLTVT.